This record covers a single T cell receptor (beta chain). No antigen is known for it. This specimen comes from a study of blood T cells in healthy people across ages. The study's findings and limits: Getting older went along with TCR beta diversity per million T cells dropping roughly linearly.

Each donor was a healthy Caucasian individual from Russia, aged roughly 6 to 95. This CDR3 region has 14 residues. CDR1 is SGHVS, CDR2 FQNEAQ, per germline. V dropped 2 bases and J dropped 7 bases, with 15 bases sitting between them. The use of a sample-barcoded 5' primer and a J-beta primer mix characterized a second PCR of roughly 6 to 12 cycles. One entry per CDR3 protein results from TCRdb running MiXCR on the 5' RACE reads. The sample consists of about 1.8 million distinct CDR3 sequences, roughly 50% of them appearing once. This receptor was taken from a woman aged 40 to 50 in good health. The V call is TRBV7-8, the J call TRBJ2-7; a possible D gene is TRBD2 (5 bases). Sequencing input: blood. The CDR3 region is CASSLNLRGGEQYF. The CDR3 region has the DNA TGTGCCAGCAGCTTAAATTTACGGGGTGGGGAGCAGTACTTC.